This T cell receptor (beta chain) derives from a study of read filtering for tumor transcriptome and immune sequencing. Study details: Mean patient age was 65.9 years, range roughly 40 to 80; 16 to 20 male, 14 female. Revised staging placed under ten patients in R-ISS I, 15 to 20 in II, six or seven in III. DNase treatment preceded whole-transcriptome library preparation. The study, taken as a whole, reports: Approximately 80% of IR-seq clonotypes had one read, totaling 3% to 4.5% of reads; RNA-seq: 74.6% and 44.6%.

Germline CDR1 SGHNT, CDR2 YYREEE (reference sequence). The CDR3 sequence is 15 residues long. This library used roughly 0.4 ug RNA and molecular barcoded adaptors spanning alpha/delta and beta/gamma chains. TCRdb reanalysed the reads using MiXCR and keeps one entry per CDR3 protein. Of some 46,000 distinct CDR3 sequences listed, more than 10% are singletons. This clonotype was seen ten or more times. What it binds is not known. Germline and junction disagree at one end, which may indicate a read error. Sequencing was performed on a population of CD138-negative cells sorted from bone marrow. The receptor was isolated from a donor older than 35 with multiple myeloma. V gene TRBV5-4 combines with J gene TRBJ1-5; no definite D call. The DNA of the CDR3 is TGTGCCAGCAGTTTGGGCCCCTATAGCAATCAGCCCCAGCATTTT. Amino acids: CASSLGPYSNQPQHF.